The rows below give T cell receptor beta chains drawn from one sample of a study of T cell responses to AZD1222 COVID-19 vaccine. Assay: immunoSEQ multiplex PCR; the TCRdb copy retains only in-frame clones and omits some. This table holds approximately 170,000 clones, more than 85% found once. The sequencing used peripheral blood, collected on day 0 of AZD1222 vaccination. Receptors were obtained from an adult in good health. Each CDR3 is given without its conserved first and last residue. The order of the fields is clone size, J gene, D gene, V gene, CDR3 protein. A D gene is named only where the DNA matches it firmly. The size entry is marked missing in some rows and otherwise reads once, few, many or a size class.

. TRBJ2-7 . TRBV3-1/TRBV3-2 ASSHTYEQY
once TRBJ2-2 . TRBV9 ASSVGGGGANTGELF
. TRBJ1-2 . TRBV28 ASSPNGQTGYGYT
. TRBJ2-1 TRBD2 TRBV4-1 ASSQVDMGLVGYNEQF
. TRBJ2-3 . TRBV15 ATSRGYTDTQY
. TRBJ1-2 . TRBV20-1 SASRGGYT
. TRBJ1-2 TRBD1 TRBV27 ASSLFGAGQNYGYT
. TRBJ2-7 . TRBV28 ATTRDMVAYEQY
. TRBJ2-5 . TRBV13 ASTIGSQETQY
once TRBJ1-2 . TRBV27 ASSSFTGVRDNGYT
. TRBJ1-2 . TRBV4-1 ASSQPLGASFYGYT
. TRBJ2-1 . TRBV2 ASSPGSRYNEQF
. TRBJ1-5 . TRBV7-8 ASSRRAVGHHQPQH